The 22 T cell receptor beta chains listed next were all sequenced from one sample in a study of T-cell reconstitution after alpha-beta-depleted transplantation in children. Unique molecular identifiers were incorporated during preparation of the TCRbeta library. TCRdb analysed the PCR reads with MiXCR anew, one entry per CDR3 protein. Of 400,000 to 500,000 distinct CDR3 sequences in the sample, roughly 10% were seen once. The sequenced sample was PBMCs from the stem cell graft donor, obtained from the stem cell graft. The receptors come from a human donor who donated a stem cell graft to a child with acute myeloid leukemia.

This clonotype was seen a handful of times. The chain joins TRBV7-8 to TRBJ1-5; D is possibly TRBD1 (6 bases). Trimming cost V 5 bases and J 6 bases, with 11 bases left between them. In germline, CDR1 is SGHVS, CDR2 FQNEAQ. The CDR3 sequence is 13 residues long. CDR3: CASSPQGFQPQHF. The CDR3 DNA sequence: TGTGCCAGCAGCCCACAGGGTTTTCAGCCCCAGCATTTT.

This clonotype was counted a few times. V and J are TRBV4-2 and TRBJ2-7, with 16 bases lining up with TRBD2. With 6 bases clipped from V and 1 base from J, the junction kept 12 bases outside the gene matches. The CDR3 is 19 residues long. Germline V gene data show CDR1 as LGHNA and CDR2 as YNFKEQ. The chain's CDR3 is CASSAGTSGGALMSYEQYV. DNA for the CDR3: TGTGCCAGCAGTGCCGGGACTAGCGGGGGGGCATTAATGTCCTACGAGCAGTACGTC.

The chain uses TRBV27 and TRBJ2-7; D is undetermined. This CDR3 is 13 amino acids long. Trimming shortened V by 5 bases and J by 4 bases, and 12 bases separated the two germline ends. The germline CDR1 and CDR2 sequences are MNHEY and SMNVEV (reference sequence). The CDR3 coding sequence is TGTGCCAGCAGTCCAAACAGCGAGTACGAGCAGTACGTC. The encoded protein is CASSPNSEYEQYV.

The rearrangement uses TRBV7-3 and TRBJ2-1; 11 positions match TRBD1. V trimming: 5 bases; J trimming: 5 bases; junction bases outside the gene matches: 5. Germline loops: CDR1 SGHTA, CDR2 FQGTGA. The CDR3 has 15 amino acids. The CDR3 nucleotides are TGTGCCAGCAGCACAGGACAGGGGGCAAACAATGAGCAGTTCTTC. Residues: CASSTGQGANNEQFF.

The sample holds a few counts of this clonotype. This rearrangement joins TRBV20-1 to TRBJ2-1, with D unresolved. Trimming cost V 2 bases and J 4 bases, with 15 bases left between them. Germline loops: CDR1 DFQATT, CDR2 SNEGSKA (reference sequence). The CDR3 covers 15 residues. The CDR3 DNA is TGCAGTGCTAGAAATTTAGCTTTTGGGTACAATGAGCAGTTCTTC. Amino acids: CSARNLAFGYNEQFF.

The CDR3 reads CATYETGPGNTIYF. DNA for the CDR3: TGTGCCACCTATGAAACAGGGCCTGGAAACACCATATATTTT. The chain is built from TRBV6-1 and TRBJ1-3; D is possibly TRBD1 (6 bases). CDR1 is MNHNS and CDR2 is SASEGT in the germline V gene. The germline V and J ends were trimmed by 10 bases and 2 bases, with 15 bases remaining between them. CDR3 length equals 14 residues.

This clonotype appeared many times. CDR3 loop: CASSYDRNTEAFF. In nucleotides, the CDR3 is TGTGCCAGCAGTTACGACAGGAACACTGAAGCTTTCTTT. The genes are TRBV7-2 and TRBJ1-1, with a weak D call TRBD1 (5 bases). CDR1 and CDR2 from the germline V gene are SGHTA and FQGNSA. V was clipped by 6 bases and J by 1 base, with 9 bases between them. The CDR3 totals 13 residues.

The chain is built from TRBV5-1 and TRBJ1-5; no firm D call. Per germline, CDR1 SGHRS and CDR2 YFSETQ. With 3 bases removed from V and 3 bases from J, the gap between germline ends came to 7 bases. The CDR3 runs 13 residues. The CDR3 protein is CASSYGNNQPQHF. CDR3 sequence (DNA): TGCGCCAGCAGCTACGGAAACAATCAGCCCCAGCATTTT.

In this sample, this clonotype turned up a few times. The chain has TRBV5-1 and TRBJ2-3; D might be TRBD2 (6 bases). Germline CDR1 SGHRS, CDR2 YFSETQ. The CDR3 is 14 residues long. Trimming removed 4 bases from V and 6 bases from J, with 15 bases in between. CDR3 amino acids: CASSHGTYGDTQYF. The DNA for the CDR3 is TGCGCCAGCAGCCACGGGACTTATGGGGATACGCAGTATTTT.

J is TRBJ1-5 and V is TRBV12-5; D is possibly TRBD1 (5 bases). Per the germline V gene, CDR1 is LGHNT and CDR2 is FRNRAP. The CDR3 is 17 residues long. V lost 0 bases, J lost 2 bases, and 14 bases lay in between. The CDR3 DNA is TGTGCTAGTGGTTTGGTTAGTGGGGCCTTGGGCAATCAGCCCCAGCATTTT. This codes for CASGLVSGALGNQPQHF.

This clonotype was detected a few times. The chain links TRBV7-9 to TRBJ1-5, with 7 bases lining up with TRBD1. With 1 base clipped from V and 6 bases from J, the junction kept 9 bases outside the gene matches. Germline V gives CDR1 SEHNR, CDR2 FQNEAQ (reference sequence). The CDR3 runs to 16 residues. In DNA form, the CDR3 reads TGTGCCAGCAGCTTAGGTAGTGCAGGGGGACCTCAGCCCCAGCATTTT. This codes for CASSLGSAGGPQPQHF.

In this sample, this clonotype turned up many times. V gene TRBV9 combines with J gene TRBJ2-1; D not resolved. Deletions cut 3 bases from V and 5 bases from J, with 6 bases between. The CDR3 loop spans 12 amino acids. Per germline, CDR1 SGDLS and CDR2 YYNGEE. The CDR3 coding sequence is TGTGCCAGCAGCGGCTGGAACAATGAGCAGTTCTTC. This gives the protein CASSGWNNEQFF. The entire variable domain, with the rest obtained from reference TRBV9 and TRBJ2-1, is as follows: DSGVTQTPKHLITATGQRVTLRCSPRSGDLSVYWYQQSLDQGLQFLIQYYNGEERAKGNILERFSAQQFPDLHSELNLSSLELGDSALYFCASSGWNNEQFFGPGTRLTVL.

A note on this clonotype: Possible read error: a much larger clone is one base away. The gene calls are TRBV5-1 and TRBJ1-3; D possibly corresponds to TRBD1 (5 bases). The CDR3 is 15 residues long. From germline, CDR1 is SGHRS and CDR2 YFSETQ. The CDR3: CASSDTGFAGNTMYF. In DNA form, the CDR3 reads TGCGCCAGCAGCGATACAGGATTTGCGGGAAACACCATGTATTTT.

The V and J genes are TRBV18 and TRBJ2-3, with D tentatively TRBD2 (5 bases). The CDR3 sequence is 16 residues long. V was shortened by 3 bases and J by 1 base, with 14 bases between the two germline ends. Germline V CDR1 and CDR2: KGHSH, LQKENI. The CDR3, as DNA: TGTGCCAGCTCACCGTCGAGTTTTAGCGGCACAGATACGCAGTATTTT. Its translation is CASSPSSFSGTDTQYF.

The table lists this clonotype with many counts. J is TRBJ2-1 and V is TRBV5-5; 7 bases fit TRBD1. Trimming took 3 bases from V and 15 from J; bases not matched to a gene: 6. The CDR3 is made up of 11 amino acids. CDR1 and CDR2 from the germline V gene are SGHKS and YYEKEE (reference sequence). The CDR3 here is CASSYRGDRFF. CDR3 DNA sequence: TGTGCCAGCAGCTACAGGGGTGATCGGTTCTTC. The full variable domain, rest sourced from reference TRBV5-5 and TRBJ2-1, is DAGVTQSPTHLIKTRGQQVTLRCSPISGHKSVSWYQQVLGQGPQFIFQYYEKEERGRGNFPDRFSARQFPNYSSELNVNALLLGDSALYLCASSYRGDRFFGPGTRLTVL.

This sequence joins TRBV29-1 and TRBJ2-7; TRBD1 matches at 9 bases. The CDR3 has 12 residues. J gave up 6 bases and V 4 bases, and 4 bases lay outside the gene matches. Germline V gene sequence: CDR1 SQVTM, CDR2 ANQGSEA. As DNA, the CDR3 is TGCAGCGTTGCGGGGACAGGGCTCGAGCAGTACTTC. It translates to CSVAGTGLEQYF.

This clonotype has at least ten counts. V is TRBV20-1 and J is TRBJ2-3; the match to TRBD2 covers 15 bases. The germline V gene has CDR1 DFQATT and CDR2 SNEGSKA (reference sequence). With V trimmed by 3 bases and J by 4 bases, 5 bases remained unmatched. The CDR3 consists of 16 residues. CDR3 nucleotide sequence: TGCAGTGCTAGGTCCGGACTAGCGGGGGGGGCAGATACGCAGTATTTT. Its protein product is CSARSGLAGGADTQYF.

The chain is built from TRBV5-1 and TRBJ1-1; a possible D gene is TRBD1 (5 bases). Germline CDR1 SGHRS, CDR2 YFSETQ. Between the trimmed V and J ends, which lost 4 bases and 7 bases, there was a span of 11 bases. The CDR3 extends over 12 amino acids. CDR3 protein: CASSMGQGEAFF. The CDR3 DNA reads as TGCGCCAGCAGCATGGGGCAGGGTGAAGCTTTCTTT.

This chain connects TRBV29-1 to TRBJ1-1; no reliable D call. Germline-derived CDR1 and CDR2 are SQVTM and ANQGSEA. This CDR3 comprises 15 residues. V lost 1 base, J lost 4 bases, and 16 bases lay in between. The CDR3 region is CSVEAPTLLFTEAFF. In DNA form, the CDR3 reads TGCAGCGTTGAAGCTCCGACGCTTTTATTCACTGAAGCTTTCTTT.

This chain connects TRBV15 to TRBJ1-2; D call uncertain. There are 14 residues in the CDR3. In germline, CDR1 is LNHNV, CDR2 YYDKDF (reference sequence). The V and J ends lost 0 bases and 4 bases respectively, with 9 bases between them. The CDR3 spells CATSREAAGYGYTF. The CDR3, as DNA: TGTGCCACCAGCAGAGAAGCAGCGGGCTATGGCTACACCTTC.

The chain has TRBV29-1 and TRBJ1-2; D gene ambiguous. V gave up 4 bases and J gave up 6 bases, with 6 bases separating them. This CDR3 contains 10 residues. Germline values: CDR1 SQVTM, CDR2 ANQGSEA. CDR3 region: CSVGKNGYTF. The CDR3, as DNA: TGCAGCGTTGGAAAGAATGGCTACACCTTC.

This clonotype was detected many times. This CDR3 is CASSLSPTDEQYV. CDR3 DNA: TGTGCCAGCAGTTTAAGTCCGACGGACGAGCAGTACGTC. The gene calls are TRBV12-3 or TRBV12-4 and TRBJ2-7; D unclear. Trimming took 2 bases from V and 5 from J, leaving 10 bases between them. This CDR3 spans 13 amino acids.